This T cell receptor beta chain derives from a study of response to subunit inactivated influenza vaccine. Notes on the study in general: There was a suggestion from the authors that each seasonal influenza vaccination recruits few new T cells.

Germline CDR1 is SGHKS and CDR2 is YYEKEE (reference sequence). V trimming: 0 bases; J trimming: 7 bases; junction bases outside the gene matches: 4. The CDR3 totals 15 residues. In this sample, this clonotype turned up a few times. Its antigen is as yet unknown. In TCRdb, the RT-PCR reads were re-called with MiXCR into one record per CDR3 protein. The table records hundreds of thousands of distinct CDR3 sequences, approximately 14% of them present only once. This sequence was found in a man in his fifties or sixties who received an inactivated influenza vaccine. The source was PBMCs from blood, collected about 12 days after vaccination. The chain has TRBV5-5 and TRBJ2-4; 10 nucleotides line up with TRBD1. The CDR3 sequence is CASSLETGGVNIQYF. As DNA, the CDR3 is TGTGCCAGCAGCTTGGAGACAGGGGGCGTGAACATTCAGTACTTC.